This T cell receptor (beta chain) was obtained from a study of beta chain features in type 1 diabetes. This clone was found a few times. Its cognate antigen is unknown. Isolated RNA was reverse transcribed in full, so expressed TCRB transcripts were sequenced. TCRdb's copy holds only in-frame clones and misses some; the assay was immunoSEQ multiplex PCR. The sample consists of roughly 370,000 clones, approximately 14% of them appearing once. CDR1 and CDR2 from the germline V gene are SQVTM and ANQGSEA. The V end lost 7 bases, the J end lost 0 bases, and 9 bases lay between the germline ends. The CDR3 sequence is 12 residues long. Study outcomes and limitations: PCR might pick shorter templates more often, in the same way for patients and controls. Insertions at VDJ junctions were less frequent in type 1 diabetes patients. These patients also deleted more nucleotides at the same junctions.

This sequence was found in a man aged 25 to 40 in good health. The sequencing input was naive CD4+ T cells from blood. The gene calls are TRBV29-1 and TRBJ1-1; D gene ambiguous. The CDR3 is CSGHTMNTEAFF. The CDR3 coding sequence is TGCAGCGGGCACACGATGAACACTGAAGCTTTCTTT. The full variable domain, rest sourced from reference TRBV29-1 and TRBJ1-1, is SAVISQKPSRDICQRGTSLTIQCQVDSQVTMMFWYRQQPGQSLTLIATANQGSEATYESGFVIDKFPISRPNLTFSTLTVSNMSPEDSSIYLCSGHTMNTEAFFGQGTRLTVV.